This TCR beta chain emerged from a study of blood T cell repertoires in COVID-19. Study details: T cells, B-cell-depleted T cells, or PBMCs provided the cDNA or gDNA that served as material.

The CDR3 totals 12 residues. Deletions cut 9 bases from V and 0 bases from J, with 6 bases between. Germline values: CDR1 LGHNA, CDR2 YNFKEQ. As handled by the study authors: Nucleated cell counts were estimated from reference gene primer amplification. The repertoire was sequenced with immunoSEQ multiplex PCR; TCRdb's copy has only in-frame clones and lacks some. V and J calls and clone size come straight from that table; D and trimming were deduced from the DNA. The sample carries tens of thousands of clones, approximately 85% recorded once. The sample consisted of peripheral blood. The genes are TRBV4-2 and TRBJ2-4; D remains ambiguous. The sequence was obtained from a human donor in a cohort sampled during active COVID-19. Here the CDR3 reads CASRGAKNIQYF. In DNA, the CDR3 is TGTGCCAGTCGAGGAGCCAAAAACATTCAGTACTTC.